The rows below give T cell receptor beta chains drawn from one sample of a study of T cell repertoires in cytomegalovirus infection. TCRdb re-analysed the reads in MiXCR, keeping a single row per CDR3 protein. Among 400,000 or so distinct CDR3 sequences listed, around 18% were seen once. Sequencing input: PBMCs. The receptors stem from a human donor in good health (CMV status not recorded). Some clones in this sample may be carry-over from other donors' samples. The CDR3 runs from the conserved cysteine through the conserved F or W. A D gene is named only where the DNA matches it firmly. Size values are once, few and many counts, or a class for expanded clones, and some rows have none.

d_gene	j_gene	v_gene	abundance	CDR3aa	CDR3nt
TRBD1	TRBJ2-1	TRBV7-2	many	CASSPYRGRDYNEQFF	TGTGCCAGCAGCCCTTACAGGGGGCGGGACTACAATGAGCAGTTCTTC
.	TRBJ2-7	TRBV11-2	.	CASSLDFRQYSGEQYF	TGTGCCAGCAGCTTAGATTTCAGGCAGTATTCGGGGGAGCAGTACTTC
.	TRBJ2-3	TRBV20-1	.	CSARDSSGHATDTQYF	TGCAGTGCTAGAGATTCCTCGGGACACGCTACAGATACGCAGTATTTT
.	TRBJ2-3	TRBV7-2	many	CASSPWTDTDTQYF	TGTGCCAGCAGCCCGTGGACAGACACAGATACGCAGTATTTT
.	TRBJ1-6	TRBV2	few	CASLDREYNSPLHF	TGTGCCAGCCTGGACAGAGAATATAATTCACCCCTCCACTTT
.	TRBJ2-7	TRBV7-9	few	CASSLPPGYIDEQYF	TGTGCCAGCAGCTTACCGCCCGGATACATTGACGAGCAGTACTTC
.	TRBJ2-7	TRBV7-9	many	CASSLGSYEQYF	TGTGCCAGCAGCTTGGGGTCCTACGAGCAGTACTTC
TRBD1	TRBJ2-1	TRBV20-1	.	CSARSGTADNEQFF	TGCAGTGCTAGATCCGGGACAGCAGACAATGAGCAGTTCTTC
.	TRBJ1-1	TRBV14	few	CASSPPSGRGTEAFF	TGTGCCAGCAGCCCCCCATCGGGACGAGGGACTGAAGCTTTCTTT
.	TRBJ1-1	TRBV11-2	.	CATSDRPVLGGTEAFF	TGTGCCACCAGCGACCGTCCCGTGCTGGGAGGCACTGAAGCTTTCTTT
TRBD2	TRBJ2-7	TRBV7-9	few	CASSLGTSFYEQYF	TGTGCCAGCAGCCTCGGGACTAGTTTCTACGAGCAGTACTTC
TRBD2	TRBJ2-1	TRBV6-5	few	CASSYTGTSGRANEQFF	TGTGCCAGCAGTTACACCGGGACTAGCGGGAGGGCCAATGAGCAGTTCTTC
.	TRBJ2-5	TRBV6-1	.	CASRDIWREEETQYF	TGTGCCAGCAGAGATATATGGCGGGAAGAAGAGACCCAGTACTTC
TRBD1	TRBJ1-1	TRBV7-9	many	CASSLSRDRAFF	TGTGCCAGCAGCTTAAGTCGGGACAGGGCTTTCTTT
TRBD2	TRBJ2-3	TRBV5-4	.	CASSRKIRLAGTDTQYF	TGTGCCAGCAGCCGTAAGATACGACTAGCGGGCACAGATACGCAGTATTTT
TRBD1	TRBJ2-5	TRBV12-3/TRBV12-4	few	CASQDRGPQETQYF	TGTGCCAGCCAGGACAGGGGACCCCAAGAGACCCAGTACTTC
.	TRBJ1-2	TRBV7-1	.	CASSPPRHGYTF	TGTGCCAGCAGCCCCCCACGGCATGGCTACACCTTC
TRBD1	TRBJ1-5	TRBV20-1	few	CSARPQGAGGNQPQHF	TGCAGTGCTAGACCACAGGGGGCAGGTGGCAATCAGCCCCAGCATTTT
TRBD1	TRBJ2-1	TRBV6-1	many	CASSEEGTGIANEQFF	TGTGCCAGCAGTGAGGAGGGGACAGGGATTGCCAATGAGCAGTTCTTC
.	TRBJ1-1	TRBV5-1	many	CASSLVAGEAFF	TGCGCCAGCAGCTTGGTAGCCGGCGAAGCTTTCTTT
.	TRBJ2-3	TRBV7-4	.	CASSDLAYTDTQYF	TGTGCCAGCAGCGACTTAGCTTACACAGATACGCAGTATTTT
TRBD1	TRBJ1-1	TRBV7-9	many	CASSFGDSSEAFF	TGTGCCAGCAGCTTTGGGGACAGCTCCGAAGCTTTCTTT
.	TRBJ1-2	TRBV6-2/TRBV6-3	few	CANWAPYIGYTF	TGTGCCAACTGGGCCCCGTACATTGGCTACACCTTC
TRBD2	TRBJ2-3	TRBV20-1	.	CSGLADTDTQYF	TGCAGTGGACTAGCGGACACAGATACGCAGTATTTT
TRBD1	TRBJ1-1	TRBV7-9	.	CASSPWTGTNTEAFF	TGTGCCAGCAGCCCCTGGACAGGGACGAACACTGAAGCTTTCTTT
.	TRBJ1-5	TRBV20-1	.	CSAIQGNQPQHF	TGCAGTGCCATACAGGGTAATCAGCCCCAGCATTTT
TRBD2	TRBJ2-1	TRBV20-1	many	CSATPGTSGGDEQFF	TGCAGTGCTACGCCCGGGACTAGCGGGGGGGATGAGCAGTTCTTC
.	TRBJ2-1	TRBV7-2	once	CASSLWVQQGGRDEQFF	TGTGCCAGCAGCTTATGGGTTCAACAGGGGGGGAGGGATGAGCAGTTCTTC
.	TRBJ2-3	TRBV29-1	few	CSVTPTRRADTQYF	TGCAGCGTCACCCCAACCAGGAGGGCAGATACGCAGTATTTT
TRBD2	TRBJ2-1	TRBV7-2	.	CASSLWRGASNEQFF	TGTGCCAGCAGCTTATGGCGGGGGGCCAGCAATGAGCAGTTCTTC
.	TRBJ2-2	TRBV20-1	.	CSASAGWARELFF	TGCAGTGCCAGCGCGGGGTGGGCCAGGGAGCTGTTTTTT
.	TRBJ1-6	TRBV7-2	.	CASSSLRVGLSYNSPLHF	TGTGCCAGCAGCTCCCTAAGGGTGGGACTCTCCTATAATTCACCCCTCCACTTT
.	TRBJ1-3	TRBV20-1	few	CSARPFSAGNTIYF	TGCAGTGCTAGGCCCTTCAGTGCTGGAAACACCATATATTTT
.	TRBJ2-1	TRBV4-1	.	CASSQESANEQFF	TGCGCCAGCAGCCAAGAGTCAGCGAATGAGCAGTTCTTC
TRBD1	TRBJ2-7	TRBV7-2	few	CASSSDRRSEQYF	TGTGCCAGCAGCTCGGACAGGCGCAGCGAGCAGTACTTC
.	TRBJ1-1	TRBV6-1	.	CASVQGMNTEAFF	TGTGCCAGCGTACAGGGCATGAACACTGAAGCTTTCTTT
.	TRBJ1-1	TRBV20-1	.	CSARGFANTEAFF	TGCAGTGCTAGAGGATTCGCGAACACTGAAGCTTTCTTT
.	TRBJ2-3	TRBV2	many	CASSGTGTSTDTQYF	TGTGCCAGCAGTGGGACGGGAACGAGCACAGATACGCAGTATTTT
.	TRBJ1-3	TRBV7-8	many	CASSQGVSGTIYF	TGTGCCAGCAGCCAAGGGGTATCCGGCACCATATATTTT
TRBD2	TRBJ2-1	TRBV7-8	many	CASSLANGASGRDEQFF	TGTGCCAGCAGCTTAGCTAATGGGGCTAGCGGGAGAGATGAGCAGTTCTTC
.	TRBJ2-1	TRBV19	.	CASSRATRLNGNEQFF	TGTGCCAGTAGCAGGGCAACTAGGTTGAATGGGAATGAGCAGTTCTTC
.	TRBJ1-3	TRBV12-3/TRBV12-4	few	CASAQSSGNTIYF	TGTGCCAGCGCGCAGAGCTCTGGAAACACCATATATTTT
.	TRBJ2-3	TRBV18	many	CASSPVGEADTQYF	TGTGCCAGCTCACCAGTTGGGGAGGCAGATACGCAGTATTTT
TRBD2	TRBJ2-1	TRBV7-2	many	CASSLTSSGGNEQFF	TGTGCCAGCAGCTTAACGTCTAGCGGCGGGAATGAGCAGTTCTTC
.	TRBJ2-5	TRBV7-2	many	CASTVGETQYF	TGTGCCAGCACCGTGGGGGAGACCCAGTACTTC
.	TRBJ2-7	TRBV4-1	.	CASSQVWDYEQYF	TGCGCCAGCAGCCAAGTTTGGGATTACGAGCAGTACTTC
.	TRBJ2-7	TRBV7-2	.	CASSQMGGIRSYEQYF	TGTGCCAGCAGCCAGATGGGGGGCATAAGATCCTACGAGCAGTACTTC
.	TRBJ2-7	TRBV11-2	many	CASASAAGDNGEQYF	TGTGCCAGCGCTTCCGCCGCGGGGGACAATGGGGAGCAGTACTTC
TRBD1	TRBJ2-5	TRBV4-3	few	CASSQQGVEETQYF	TGCGCCAGCAGCCAACAGGGGGTGGAAGAGACCCAGTACTTC